The present T cell receptor (beta chain) was sequenced within a study of T-cell reconstitution after alpha-beta-depleted transplantation in children. Germline assignment: CDR1 PRHDT and CDR2 FYEKMQ (reference sequence). J gave up 0 bases and V 2 bases, and 3 bases lay outside the gene matches. The CDR3 runs to 15 residues. Unique molecular identifiers were incorporated during preparation of the TCRbeta library. TCRdb reprocessed the PCR reads via MiXCR and lists one record per CDR3 protein. This table has about 500,000 distinct CDR3 sequences, 32% appearing once. Sequencing was performed on PBMCs from the stem cell graft donor, taken from the stem cell graft. The chain employs TRBV13 and TRBJ2-5; 7 positions match TRBD2. The sequence derives from a human donor who donated a stem cell graft to a child with aplastic anemia. The CDR3 coding sequence is TGTGCCAGCAGCTTAAACCTAGCGGACCAAGAGACCCAGTACTTC. It encodes CASSLNLADQETQYF.